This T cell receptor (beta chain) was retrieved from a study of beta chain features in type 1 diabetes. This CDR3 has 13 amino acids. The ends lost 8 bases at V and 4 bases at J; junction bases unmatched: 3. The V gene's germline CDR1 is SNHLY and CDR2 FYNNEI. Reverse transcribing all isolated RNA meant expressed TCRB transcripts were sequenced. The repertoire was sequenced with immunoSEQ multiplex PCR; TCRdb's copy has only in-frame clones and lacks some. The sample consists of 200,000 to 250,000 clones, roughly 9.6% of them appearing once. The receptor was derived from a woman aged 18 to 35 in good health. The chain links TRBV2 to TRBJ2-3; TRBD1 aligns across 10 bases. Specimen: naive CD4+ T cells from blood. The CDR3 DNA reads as TGTGCCAGCTGGGACAGGGGACCAGATACGCAGTATTTT. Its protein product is CASWDRGPDTQYF.